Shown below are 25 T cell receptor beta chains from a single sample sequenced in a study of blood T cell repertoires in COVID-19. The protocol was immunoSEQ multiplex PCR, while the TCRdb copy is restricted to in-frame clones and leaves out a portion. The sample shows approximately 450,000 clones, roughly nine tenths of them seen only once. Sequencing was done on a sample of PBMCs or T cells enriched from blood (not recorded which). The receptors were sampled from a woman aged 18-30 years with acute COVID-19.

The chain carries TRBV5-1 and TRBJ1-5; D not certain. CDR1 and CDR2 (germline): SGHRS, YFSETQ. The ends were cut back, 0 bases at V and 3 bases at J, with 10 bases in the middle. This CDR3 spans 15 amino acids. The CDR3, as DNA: TGCGCCAGCAGCTTGGGAGGGATTGACAATCAGCCCCAGCATTTT. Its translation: CASSLGGIDNQPQHF.

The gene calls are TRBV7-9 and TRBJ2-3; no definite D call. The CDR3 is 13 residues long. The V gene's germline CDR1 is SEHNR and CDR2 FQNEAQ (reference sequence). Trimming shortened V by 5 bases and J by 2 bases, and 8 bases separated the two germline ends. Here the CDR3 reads CASSPPYTDTQYF. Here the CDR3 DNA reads TGTGCCAGCAGCCCTCCCTACACAGATACGCAGTATTTT. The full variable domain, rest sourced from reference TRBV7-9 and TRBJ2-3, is DTGVSQNPRHKITKRGQNVTFRCDPISEHNRLYWYRQTLGQGPEFLTYFQNEAQLEKSRLLSDRFSAERPKGSFSTLEIQRTEQGDSAMYLCASSPPYTDTQYFGPGTRLTVL.

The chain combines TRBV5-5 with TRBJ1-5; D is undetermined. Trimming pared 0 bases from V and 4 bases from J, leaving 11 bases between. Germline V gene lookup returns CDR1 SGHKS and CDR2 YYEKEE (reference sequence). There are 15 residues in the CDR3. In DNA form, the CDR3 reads TGTGCCAGCAGCTTGGTGACGGACTTTAATCAGCCCCAGCATTTT. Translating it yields CASSLVTDFNQPQHF.

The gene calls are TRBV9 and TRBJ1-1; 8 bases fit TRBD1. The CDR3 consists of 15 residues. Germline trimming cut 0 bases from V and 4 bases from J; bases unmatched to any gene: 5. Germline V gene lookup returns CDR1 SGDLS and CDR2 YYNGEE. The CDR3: CASSVGDRLATEAFF. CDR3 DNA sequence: TGTGCCAGCAGCGTAGGGGACAGGTTGGCCACTGAAGCTTTCTTT.

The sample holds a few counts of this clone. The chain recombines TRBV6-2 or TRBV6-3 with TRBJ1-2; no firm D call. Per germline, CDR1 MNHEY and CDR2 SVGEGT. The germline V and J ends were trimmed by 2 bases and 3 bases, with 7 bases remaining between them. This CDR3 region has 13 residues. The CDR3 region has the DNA TGTGCCAGCAGTTACGGGGAGTACTATGGCTACACCTTC. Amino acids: CASSYGEYYGYTF.

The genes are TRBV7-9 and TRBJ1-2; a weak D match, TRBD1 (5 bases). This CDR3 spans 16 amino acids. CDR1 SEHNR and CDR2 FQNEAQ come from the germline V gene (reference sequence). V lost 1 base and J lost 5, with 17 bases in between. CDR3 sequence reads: CASSLEGQGSYYGYTF. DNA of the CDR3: TGTGCCAGCAGCTTAGAAGGGCAGGGCAGTTATTATGGCTACACCTTC.

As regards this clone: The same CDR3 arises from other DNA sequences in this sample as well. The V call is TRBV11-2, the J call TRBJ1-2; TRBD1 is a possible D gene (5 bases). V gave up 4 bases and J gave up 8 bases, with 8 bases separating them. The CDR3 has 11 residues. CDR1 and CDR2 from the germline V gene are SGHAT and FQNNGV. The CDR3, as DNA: TGTGCCAGCAGCTCCGGGGGGGGCTACACCTTC. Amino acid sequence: CASSSGGGYTF.

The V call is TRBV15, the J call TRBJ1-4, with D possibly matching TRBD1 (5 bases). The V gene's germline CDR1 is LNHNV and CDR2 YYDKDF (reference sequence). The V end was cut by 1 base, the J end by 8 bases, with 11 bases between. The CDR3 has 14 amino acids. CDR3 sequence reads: CATSRVRVGEKLFF. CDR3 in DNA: TGTGCCACCAGCAGAGTCAGGGTCGGAGAAAAACTGTTTTTT.

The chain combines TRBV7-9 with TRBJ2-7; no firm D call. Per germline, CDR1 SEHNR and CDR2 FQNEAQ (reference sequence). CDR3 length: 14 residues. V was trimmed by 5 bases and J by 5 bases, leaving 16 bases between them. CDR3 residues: CASSPEHGPHEQYF. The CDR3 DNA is TGTGCCAGCAGCCCCGAGCACGGTCCCCACGAGCAGTACTTC.

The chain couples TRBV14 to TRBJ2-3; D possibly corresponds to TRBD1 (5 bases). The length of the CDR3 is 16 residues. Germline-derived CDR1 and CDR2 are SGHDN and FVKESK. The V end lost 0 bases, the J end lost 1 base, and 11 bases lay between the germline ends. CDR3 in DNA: TGTGCCAGCAGCCAAGATACGGAAGGGGGCACAGATACGCAGTATTTT. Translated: CASSQDTEGGTDTQYF.

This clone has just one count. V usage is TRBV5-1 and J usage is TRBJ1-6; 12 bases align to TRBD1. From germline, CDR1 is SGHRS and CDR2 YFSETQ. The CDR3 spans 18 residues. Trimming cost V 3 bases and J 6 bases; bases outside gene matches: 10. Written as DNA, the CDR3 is TGCGCCAGCAGCTCACAACCGGGACAGGGGGCCGTTAATTCACCCCTCCACTTT. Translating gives CASSSQPGQGAVNSPLHF.

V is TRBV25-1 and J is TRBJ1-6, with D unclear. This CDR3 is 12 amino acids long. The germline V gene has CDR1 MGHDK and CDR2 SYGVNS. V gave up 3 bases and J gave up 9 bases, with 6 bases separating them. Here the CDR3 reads CASSELGSPLHF. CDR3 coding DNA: TGTGCCAGCAGTGAGCTAGGTTCACCCCTCCACTTT. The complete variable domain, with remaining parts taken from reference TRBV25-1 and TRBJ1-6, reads EADIYQTPRYLVIGTGKKITLECSQTMGHDKMYWYQQDPGMELHLIHYSYGVNSTEKGDLSSESTVSRIRTEHFPLTLESARPSHTSQYLCASSELGSPLHFGNGTRLTVT.

The CDR3 spells CASFRYEQYF. DNA for the CDR3: TGTGCCAGCTTTCGTTACGAGCAGTACTTC. J is TRBJ2-7 and V is TRBV6-5; D remains unclear. V lost 8 bases to trimming and J lost 4 bases, with 6 bases between them. Germline V lookup: CDR1 MNHEY, CDR2 SVGAGI. The CDR3 runs to 10 residues.

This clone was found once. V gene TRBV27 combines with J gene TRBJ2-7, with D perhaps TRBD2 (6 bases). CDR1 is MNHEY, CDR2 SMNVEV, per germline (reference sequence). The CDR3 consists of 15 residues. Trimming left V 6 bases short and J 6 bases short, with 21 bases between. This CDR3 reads CASRGGTQMGGEQYF. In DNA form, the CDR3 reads TGTGCCAGCAGGGGCGGGACTCAGATGGGTGGCGAGCAGTACTTC.

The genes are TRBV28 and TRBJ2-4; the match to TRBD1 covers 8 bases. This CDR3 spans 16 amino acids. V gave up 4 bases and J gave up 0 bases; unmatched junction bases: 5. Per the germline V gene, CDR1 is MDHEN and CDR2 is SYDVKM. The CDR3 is CASSYSGGAAKNIQYF. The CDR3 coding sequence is TGTGCCAGCAGTTACTCAGGGGGCGCAGCCAAAAACATTCAGTACTTC.

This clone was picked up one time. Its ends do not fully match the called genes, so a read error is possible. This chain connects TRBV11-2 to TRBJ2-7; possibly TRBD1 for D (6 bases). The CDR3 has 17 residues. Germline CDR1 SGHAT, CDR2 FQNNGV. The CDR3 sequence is CASSLDRGSSASYEQYF. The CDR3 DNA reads TGTGCCAGCAGCCTAGATAGGGGGTCTTCGGCTTCCTACGAGCAGTACTTC.

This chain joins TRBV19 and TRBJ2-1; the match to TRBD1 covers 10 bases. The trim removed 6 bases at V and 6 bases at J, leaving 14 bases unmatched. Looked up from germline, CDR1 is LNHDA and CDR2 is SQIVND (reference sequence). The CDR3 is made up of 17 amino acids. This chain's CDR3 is CASSKHTLRDRGNEQFF. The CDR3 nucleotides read TGTGCCAGTAGCAAACATACGCTCCGGGACAGGGGCAATGAGCAGTTCTTC.

The CDR3 sequence: CASSQDTGGSGYGYTF. The CDR3 DNA sequence: TGTGCCAGCAGCCAAGATACGGGGGGCTCGGGATATGGCTACACCTTC. This sequence joins TRBV3-1 (or the pseudogene TRBV3-2) and TRBJ1-2; possible D gene TRBD1, 6 bases. V lost 0 bases and J lost 5, with 16 bases in between. Germline V gene data show CDR1 as LGHDT and CDR2 as YNNKEL (reference sequence). This CDR3 comprises 16 residues.

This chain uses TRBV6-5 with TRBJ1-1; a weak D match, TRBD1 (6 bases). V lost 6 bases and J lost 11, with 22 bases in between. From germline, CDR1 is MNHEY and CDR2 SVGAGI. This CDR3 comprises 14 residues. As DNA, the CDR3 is TGTGCCAGCAGCTACAGGGAGCGGGTACCACAGGCTTTCTTT. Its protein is CASSYRERVPQAFF.

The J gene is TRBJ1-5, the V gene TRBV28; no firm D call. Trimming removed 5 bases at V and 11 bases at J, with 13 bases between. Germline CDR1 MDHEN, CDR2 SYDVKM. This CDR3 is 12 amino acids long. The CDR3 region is CASSPPSGAQHF. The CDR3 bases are TGTGCCAGCAGTCCCCCGAGCGGGGCCCAGCATTTT.

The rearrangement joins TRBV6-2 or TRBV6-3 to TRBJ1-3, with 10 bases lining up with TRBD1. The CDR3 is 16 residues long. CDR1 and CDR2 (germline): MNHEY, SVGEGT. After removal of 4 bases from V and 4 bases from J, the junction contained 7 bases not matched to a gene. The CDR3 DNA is TGTGCCAGCAGTTCGACCGGGACAGGGGCCGGAAACACCATATATTTT. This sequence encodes CASSSTGTGAGNTIYF.

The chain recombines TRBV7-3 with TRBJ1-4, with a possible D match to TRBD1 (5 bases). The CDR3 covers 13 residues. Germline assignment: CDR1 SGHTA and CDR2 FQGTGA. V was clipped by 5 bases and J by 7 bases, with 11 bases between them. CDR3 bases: TGTGCCAGCAGCACCCGGCAGGGTGAAAAACTGTTTTTT. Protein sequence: CASSTRQGEKLFF.

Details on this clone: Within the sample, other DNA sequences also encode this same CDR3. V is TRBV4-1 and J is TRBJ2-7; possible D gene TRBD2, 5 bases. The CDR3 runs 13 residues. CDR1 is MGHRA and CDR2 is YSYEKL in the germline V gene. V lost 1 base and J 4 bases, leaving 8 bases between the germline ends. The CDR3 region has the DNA TGCGCCAGCAGCCAAGGGAGCGGTTACGAGCAGTACTTC. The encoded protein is CASSQGSGYEQYF.

The CDR3 nucleotides read TGTGCCAGCAGCTTAGAGGCGGGAGGGTCCTACAATGAGCAGTTCTTC. As protein: CASSLEAGGSYNEQFF. V and J are TRBV7-2 and TRBJ2-1, with 9 bases fitting TRBD2. Germline V gene data show CDR1 as SGHTA and CDR2 as FQGNSA. This CDR3 has 16 amino acids. V lost 1 base to trimming and J lost 1 base; unmatched junction nucleotides: 2.

CDR3 in DNA: TGTGCCAGCAGCACGTCAGGACAGCCTAGCTACGAGCAGTACTTC. As protein: CASSTSGQPSYEQYF. The rearrangement uses TRBV9 and TRBJ2-7; D perhaps matches TRBD1 (6 bases). This CDR3 comprises 15 residues. CDR1 is SGDLS, CDR2 YYNGEE, per germline. Deletions cut 4 bases from V and 3 bases from J, with 17 bases between.